This T cell receptor (beta chain) was recorded in a study of control samples from healthy donors and cancer patients. Profiling relied on immunoSEQ multiplex PCR, and the TCRdb table lists in-frame clones only, not all of them. The sample holds about 130,000 clones, roughly 94% seen once. J gave up 2 bases and V 2 bases, and 3 bases lay outside the gene matches. There are 14 residues in the CDR3. This chain connects TRBV23-1 to TRBJ2-7; 7 bases line up with TRBD1. TRBV23-1 belongs to the ORF category, with a function that is uncertain. The origin of this receptor is a man aged 60 to 69 with colorectal cancer. The sequencing sample was made of PBMCs. The CDR3 nucleotides are TGCGCCAGCAGTCAAGAGACAGGGACCTACGAGCAGTACTTC. Translated, it gives CASSQETGTYEQYF.